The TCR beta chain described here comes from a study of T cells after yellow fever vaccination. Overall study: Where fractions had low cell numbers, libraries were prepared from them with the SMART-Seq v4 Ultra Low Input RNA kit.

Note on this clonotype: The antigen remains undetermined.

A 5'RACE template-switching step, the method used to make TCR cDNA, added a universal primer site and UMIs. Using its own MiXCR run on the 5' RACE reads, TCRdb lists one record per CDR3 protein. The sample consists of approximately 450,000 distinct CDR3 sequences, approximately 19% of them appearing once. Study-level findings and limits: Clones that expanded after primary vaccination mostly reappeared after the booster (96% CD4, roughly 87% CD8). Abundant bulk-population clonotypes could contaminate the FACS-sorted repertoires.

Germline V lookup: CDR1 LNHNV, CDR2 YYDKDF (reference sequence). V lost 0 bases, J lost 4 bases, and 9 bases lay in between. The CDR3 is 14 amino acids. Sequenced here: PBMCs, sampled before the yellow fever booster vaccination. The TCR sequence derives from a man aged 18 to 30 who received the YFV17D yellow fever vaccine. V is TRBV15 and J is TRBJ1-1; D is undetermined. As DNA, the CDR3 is TGTGCCACCAGCAGAGATAGAGGTCCCACTGAAGCTTTCTTT. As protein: CATSRDRGPTEAFF.